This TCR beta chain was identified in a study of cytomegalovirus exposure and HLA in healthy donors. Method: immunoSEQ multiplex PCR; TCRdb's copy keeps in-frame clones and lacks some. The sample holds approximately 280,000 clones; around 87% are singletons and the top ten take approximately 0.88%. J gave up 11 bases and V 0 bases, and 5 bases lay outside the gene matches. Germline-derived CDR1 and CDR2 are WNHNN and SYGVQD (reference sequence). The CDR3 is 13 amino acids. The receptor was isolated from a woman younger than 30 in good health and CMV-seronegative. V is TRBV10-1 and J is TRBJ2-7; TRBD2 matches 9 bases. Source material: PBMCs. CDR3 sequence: CASSESLAGPEYF. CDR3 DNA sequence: TGCGCCAGCAGTGAGTCCCTAGCGGGACCCGAGTACTTC.